The 26 T cell receptor beta chains below all came from one sample that was sequenced in a study of OX40 agonist ivuxolimab in advanced cancers. This table comes from immunoSEQ multiplex PCR, and its TCRdb copy is limited to in-frame clones, with some not included. The sample yields around 80,000 clones, over 80% seen once. Sequenced here: CD4+ or CD8+ T cells sorted from blood, sampled in a trial of the OX40 agonist ivuxolimab. The receptors shown here come from an adult with an advanced solid tumor such as melanoma, head and neck, liver or kidney cancer.

The chain joins TRBV6-5 to TRBJ2-7; the match to TRBD2 covers 7 bases. V was clipped by 0 bases and J by 2 bases; unmatched bases: 7. CDR1 and CDR2 from the germline V gene are MNHEY and SVGAGI. The CDR3 is 16 amino acids. The CDR3 here is CASSYSRGEGTYEQYF. Here the CDR3 DNA reads TGTGCCAGCAGTTACTCACGCGGGGAGGGGACCTACGAGCAGTACTTC.

The chain combines TRBV7-9 with TRBJ1-5; D is uncertain. The length of the CDR3 is 16 residues. Germline V gene lookup returns CDR1 SEHNR and CDR2 FQNEAQ (reference sequence). The V end lost 1 base, the J end lost 5 bases, and 15 bases lay between the germline ends. The CDR3 nucleotides are TGTGCCAGCAGCTTAGGAGACCTATCGTTGCATCAGCCCCAGCATTTT. This gives the protein CASSLGDLSLHQPQHF. The variable domain in full, with the rest retrieved from reference TRBV7-9 and TRBJ1-5, is DTGVSQNPRHKITKRGQNVTFRCDPISEHNRLYWYRQTLGQGPEFLTYFQNEAQLEKSRLLSDRFSAERPKGSFSTLEIQRTEQGDSAMYLCASSLGDLSLHQPQHFGDGTRLSIL.

The CDR3 protein is CASSPLGRGRDTIYF. The CDR3 DNA reads TGTGCCAGCAGCCCCCTGGGCAGGGGGAGGGACACCATATATTTT. The rearrangement joins TRBV21-1 to TRBJ1-3. TRBV21-1 is a pseudogene. The length of the CDR3 is 15 residues.

This clone was counted once. V is TRBV7-7 and J is TRBJ2-7; 7 nucleotides agree with TRBD2. Germline CDR1 SSHAT, CDR2 FNYEAQ (reference sequence). The CDR3 is 15 residues long. Trimming at V came to 1 base and at J to 5 bases, leaving 8 bases not matched to a gene. The CDR3 loop is CASSLGWAGTNEQYF. CDR3 nucleotide sequence: TGTGCCAGCAGCTTAGGATGGGCAGGGACTAACGAGCAGTACTTC.

V is TRBV5-6 and J is TRBJ2-7; D ambiguous. The V end was cut by 5 bases, the J end by 4 bases, with 7 bases between. In germline, CDR1 is SGHDT, CDR2 YYEEEE. The CDR3 is 11 residues long. CDR3 loop: CASSVGYEQYF. DNA for the CDR3: TGTGCCAGCAGTGTGGGGTACGAGCAGTACTTC.

V is TRBV7-8 and J is TRBJ2-1, with 13 bases matching TRBD2. This CDR3 comprises 18 residues. CDR1 SGHVS and CDR2 FQNEAQ come from the germline V gene. J lost 2 bases, V lost 3 bases, and 7 bases had no gene match. The DNA for the CDR3 is TGTGCCAGCAGCTTTGGACTAGCGGGGGACTCCACCTACAATGAGCAGTTCTTC. Amino acid sequence: CASSFGLAGDSTYNEQFF.

Concerning this clone: This sample includes further DNA sequences coding for the same CDR3. The gene calls are TRBV5-1 and TRBJ1-1, with D unresolved. Between the trimmed V and J ends, which lost 0 bases and 1 base, there was a span of 1 base. Per germline, CDR1 SGHRS and CDR2 YFSETQ. This CDR3 region has 12 residues. CDR3 sequence: CASSLANTEAFF. In nucleotides, the CDR3 is TGCGCCAGCAGCTTGGCGAACACTGAAGCTTTCTTT.

J is TRBJ1-2 and V is TRBV13, with D possibly matching TRBD1 (6 bases). V gave up 0 bases and J gave up 3 bases, with 11 bases separating them. Looked up from germline, CDR1 is PRHDT and CDR2 is FYEKMQ (reference sequence). There are 15 residues in the CDR3. Written as DNA, the CDR3 is TGTGCCAGCAGCTTAGGGGCAGGGGAGGACTATGGCTACACCTTC. It codes for CASSLGAGEDYGYTF.

The V call is TRBV30, the J call TRBJ1-2; TRBD1 is a possible D gene (5 bases). Trimming took 4 bases from V and 8 from J, leaving 11 bases between them. This CDR3 comprises 11 residues. Germline CDR1 GTSNPN, CDR2 SVGIG (reference sequence). The CDR3 reads CAWTPRVGYTF. CDR3 sequence (DNA): TGTGCCTGGACCCCCAGGGTCGGCTACACCTTC.

The DNA of the CDR3 is TGTGCCAGCAGGGACAGGTCGGACACTGGAAACACCATATATTTT. Translating it yields CASRDRSDTGNTIYF. The V gene is TRBV5-4, the J gene TRBJ1-3; TRBD1 matches 7 bases. Trimming took 5 bases from V and 2 from J; bases not matched to a gene: 7. CDR3 length equals 15 residues. CDR1 is SGHNT, CDR2 YYREEE, per germline (reference sequence).

The rearrangement joins TRBV7-8 to TRBJ1-2; TRBD1 agrees at 8 bases. Unmatched junction bases numbered 4, after V lost 5 bases and J lost 2 bases. The CDR3 consists of 14 residues. Germline values: CDR1 SGHVS, CDR2 FQNEAQ. The CDR3 nucleotides read TGTGCCAGCAGCCCCCAGGGGGCAAACTATGGCTACACCTTC. It is translated as CASSPQGANYGYTF.

The V gene is TRBV5-6, the J gene TRBJ1-5; TRBD1 might be the D (5 bases). This CDR3 region has 15 residues. V was trimmed by 0 bases and J by 0 bases, leaving 7 bases between them. Germline CDR1 is SGHDT and CDR2 is YYEEEE. The CDR3 is CASSLVTDSNQPQHF. The CDR3, as DNA: TGTGCCAGCAGCTTGGTGACAGATAGCAATCAGCCCCAGCATTTT.

V gene TRBV14 combines with J gene TRBJ2-1; the D gene is possibly TRBD1 (6 bases). The germline V gene has CDR1 SGHDN and CDR2 FVKESK. The V end was cut by 4 bases, the J end by 2 bases, with 6 bases between. The CDR3 consists of 13 residues. CDR3 coding DNA: TGTGCCAGCAGCCGGGACACCTACAATGAGCAGTTCTTC. This codes for CASSRDTYNEQFF.

The rearrangement uses TRBV6-6 and TRBJ1-5; D is unclear. V lost 2 bases and J lost 5, with 10 bases in between. This CDR3 spans 14 amino acids. Germline lookup yields CDR1 MNHNY and CDR2 SVGAGI (reference sequence). The CDR3: CASSYPGLDQPQHF. The CDR3 region has the DNA TGTGCCAGCAGTTACCCCGGACTAGATCAGCCCCAGCATTTT.

The chain couples TRBV7-9 to TRBJ1-2, with TRBD1 identical over 7 bases. Trimming took 1 base from V and 4 from J; bases not matched to a gene: 9. The V gene's germline CDR1 is SEHNR and CDR2 FQNEAQ (reference sequence). CDR3 length: 16 residues. DNA for the CDR3: TGTGCCAGCAGCTTAGAGGGTCTGGGACAGAGCTATGGCTACACCTTC. Protein product: CASSLEGLGQSYGYTF.

The chain recombines TRBV9 with TRBJ2-3; TRBD2 aligns across 7 bases. With 0 bases clipped from V and 1 base from J, the junction kept 5 bases outside the gene matches. In germline, CDR1 is SGDLS, CDR2 YYNGEE. This CDR3 has 16 residues. CDR3 bases: TGTGCCAGCAGCGTAGACGCACGGGGGGGCACAGATACGCAGTATTTT. This sequence encodes CASSVDARGGTDTQYF.

The chain employs TRBV9 and TRBJ1-4, with D tentatively TRBD1 (6 bases). V was cut by 0 bases and J by 8 bases, with 17 bases left in between. CDR1 and CDR2 (germline): SGDLS, YYNGEE. This CDR3 is built from 16 residues. CDR3 in amino acids: CASSVEVAGVREKLFF. In DNA, the CDR3 is TGTGCCAGCAGCGTAGAAGTAGCAGGGGTAAGGGAAAAACTGTTTTTT.

This rearrangement joins TRBV10-2 to TRBJ1-1; tentative D call: TRBD1 (6 bases). The germline V and J ends were trimmed by 0 bases and 6 bases, with 11 bases remaining between them. The CDR3 consists of 14 residues. Germline values: CDR1 WSHSY, CDR2 SAAADI. CDR3 loop: CASSESPQGAEAFF. As DNA, the CDR3 is TGCGCCAGCAGTGAGTCCCCACAGGGCGCTGAAGCTTTCTTT.

The V and J genes are TRBV18 and TRBJ1-2; D is possibly TRBD1 (6 bases). The germline V and J ends were trimmed by 5 bases and 5 bases, with 18 bases remaining between them. CDR3 length equals 15 residues. Germline CDR1 reads KGHSH; CDR2 reads LQKENI. CDR3 coding DNA: TGTGCCAGCTCAGAGGGACACCCCATTGAATATGGCTACACCTTC. This codes for CASSEGHPIEYGYTF.

J is TRBJ2-1 and V is TRBV4-2, with TRBD2 matching 7 bases. This CDR3 region has 12 residues. Germline V gives CDR1 LGHNA, CDR2 YNFKEQ. Germline trimming cut 1 base from V and 15 bases from J; bases unmatched to any gene: 6. The CDR3 bases are TGTGCCAGCAGCCAAGTGGGCGGGGGACGGTTCTTC. Amino acid sequence: CASSQVGGGRFF.

The V call is TRBV6-4, the J call TRBJ1-2; possible D gene TRBD1, 5 bases. The length of the CDR3 is 15 residues. The germline V and J ends were trimmed by 3 bases and 5 bases, with 16 bases remaining between them. Germline V gene sequence: CDR1 MRHNA, CDR2 SNTAGT. The CDR3 coding sequence is TGTGCCAGCAGTGAAACCCGGACACCAACATATGGCTACACCTTC. It codes for CASSETRTPTYGYTF.

The genes are TRBV9 and TRBJ1-2, with D possibly being TRBD1 (6 bases). The ends were cut back, 3 bases at V and 4 bases at J, with 13 bases in the middle. This CDR3 is built from 14 residues. Germline V CDR1 and CDR2: SGDLS, YYNGEE. The chain's CDR3 is CASSGDDRSYGYTF. The CDR3, as DNA: TGTGCCAGCAGCGGTGACGACAGGAGCTATGGCTACACCTTC. The full variable domain, rest sourced from reference TRBV9 and TRBJ1-2, is DSGVTQTPKHLITATGQRVTLRCSPRSGDLSVYWYQQSLDQGLQFLIQYYNGEERAKGNILERFSAQQFPDLHSELNLSSLELGDSALYFCASSGDDRSYGYTFGSGTRLTVV.

This chain joins TRBV27 and TRBJ2-2; D is possibly TRBD1 (5 bases). Trimming removed 6 bases at V and 3 bases at J, with 11 bases between. The length of the CDR3 is 14 residues. Germline CDR1 reads MNHEY; CDR2 reads SMNVEV (reference sequence). The DNA for the CDR3 is TGTGCCAGCAGCCTCACAGGATACACCGGGGAGCTGTTTTTT. The encoded protein is CASSLTGYTGELFF.

This chain joins TRBV6-1 and TRBJ2-7; the match to TRBD1 covers 9 bases. Trimming at V came to 6 bases and at J to 0 bases, leaving 6 bases not matched to a gene. The CDR3 extends over 15 amino acids. Germline V gene lookup returns CDR1 MNHNS and CDR2 SASEGT. CDR3 DNA: TGTGCCAGCAGCGGCTTACAGGGGGCCTCCTACGAGCAGTACTTC. It is translated as CASSGLQGASYEQYF.

This chain joins TRBV13 and TRBJ2-5, with 7 nucleotides matching TRBD2. Gene TRBJ2-7 matches the end of the DNA better, so the J call may be wrong. The CDR3 extends over 13 amino acids. Germline-derived CDR1 and CDR2 are PRHDT and FYEKMQ (reference sequence). The CDR3 sequence: CASSWGGEGEQYF. The DNA of the CDR3 is TGTGCCAGCAGCTGGGGTGGGGAGGGCGAGCAGTACTTC.

This chain uses TRBV6-5 with TRBJ2-5; tentatively, D is TRBD1 or TRBD2 (5 bases each). V lost 10 bases and J lost 5, with 14 bases in between. Germline V CDR1 and CDR2: MNHEY, SVGAGI. The CDR3 covers 12 residues. The CDR3 loop is CAIRGWTETQYF. Written as DNA, the CDR3 is TGTGCCATCCGGGGCTGGACGGAGACCCAGTACTTC.